These T cell receptor beta chains were read from a single sample in a study of T cells in Graves' hyperthyroidism and ophthalmopathy. TCRdb ran MiXCR on the multiplex PCR reads and lists one entry per CDR3 protein. Among 800,000 or so distinct CDR3 sequences listed, over 35% were seen once. Sequenced input: blood. The receptors were gathered from a man between 18 and 35 years old with Graves' hyperthyroidism. The CDR3 runs from the conserved cysteine through the conserved F or W. D genes are given only for firm matches. The size entry is marked missing in some rows and otherwise reads once, few, many or a size class.

TRBV20-1	few	TRBJ2-2	-	TGCAGTGCCGTAGGGGGGACCGGGGAGCTGTTTTTT	CSAVGGTGELFF
TRBV12-3/TRBV12-4	few	TRBJ1-5	-	TGTGCCAGCAGTTTAGGTCCGGGACAAATTCAGCCCCAGCATTTT	CASSLGPGQIQPQHF
TRBV7-2	-	TRBJ2-2	TRBD1	TGTGCCAGCAGCTTAATCGGACAGGCCCTCACCGGGGAGCTGTTTTTT	CASSLIGQALTGELFF
TRBV7-8	-	TRBJ2-2	-	TGTGCCAGCAGTTACCAGGGAGGCACCGGGGAGCTGTTTTTT	CASSYQGGTGELFF
TRBV20-1	many	TRBJ2-5	-	TGCAGTGCTCTGCGGCCGGGGACCCAAGAGACCCAGTACTTC	CSALRPGTQETQYF
TRBV15	-	TRBJ2-6	TRBD1	TGTGCCACCAGCAGCCCAGGGGACAGGGGATCCGGGGCCAACGTCCTGACTTTC	CATSSPGDRGSGANVLTF
TRBV10-3	many	TRBJ2-7	TRBD2	TGTGCCATCAGGGAGCGGGGGTCGTACGAGCAGTACTTC	CAIRERGSYEQYF
TRBV19	-	TRBJ1-1	-	TGTGCCAGTAGTAGGGGTAGGGTCAGTTACACTGAAGCTTTCTTT	CASSRGRVSYTEAFF
TRBV20-1	-	TRBJ2-2	TRBD1	TGCAGTGCTAGAGCAGGGGGACCGAACACCGGGGAGCTGTTTTTT	CSARAGGPNTGELFF
TRBV20-1	many	TRBJ2-7	-	TGCAGTGCTAGGCTGGGGGAGCAGTACTTC	CSARLGEQYF
TRBV9	-	TRBJ1-6	TRBD1	TGTGCCAGCAGCGTAGAGGACAGGACCCCTAATTCACCCCTCCACTTT	CASSVEDRTPNSPLHF
TRBV10-1	many	TRBJ2-5	-	TGCGCCAGCAGTGAGAGCCTGGCAGAGACCCAGTACTTC	CASSESLAETQYF
TRBV29-1	many	TRBJ1-1	-	TGCAGCGTTGGGAGGGGAAGAGAAGCTTTCTTT	CSVGRGREAFF